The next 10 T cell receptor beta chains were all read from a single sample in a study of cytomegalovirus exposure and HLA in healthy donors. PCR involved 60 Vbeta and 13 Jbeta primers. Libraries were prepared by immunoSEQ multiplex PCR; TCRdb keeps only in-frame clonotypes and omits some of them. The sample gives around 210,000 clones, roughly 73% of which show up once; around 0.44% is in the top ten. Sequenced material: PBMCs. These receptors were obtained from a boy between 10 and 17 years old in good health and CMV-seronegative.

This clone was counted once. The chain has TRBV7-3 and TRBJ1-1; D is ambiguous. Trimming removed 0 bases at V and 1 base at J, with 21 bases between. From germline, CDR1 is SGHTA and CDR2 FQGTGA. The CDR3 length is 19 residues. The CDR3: CASSLTSVVPIPPNTEAFF. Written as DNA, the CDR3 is TGTGCCAGCAGCTTAACCTCAGTCGTACCGATCCCTCCGAACACTGAAGCTTTCTTT.

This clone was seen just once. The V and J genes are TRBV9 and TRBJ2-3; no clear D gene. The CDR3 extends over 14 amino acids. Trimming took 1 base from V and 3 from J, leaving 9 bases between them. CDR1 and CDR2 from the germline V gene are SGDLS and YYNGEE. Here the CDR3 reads CASSVYVETDTQYF. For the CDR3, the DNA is TGTGCCAGCAGCGTATACGTGGAGACAGATACGCAGTATTTT.

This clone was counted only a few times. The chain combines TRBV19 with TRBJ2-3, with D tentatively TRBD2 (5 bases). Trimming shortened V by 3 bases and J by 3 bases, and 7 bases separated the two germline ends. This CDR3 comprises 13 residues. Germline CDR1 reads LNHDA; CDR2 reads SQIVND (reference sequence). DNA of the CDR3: TGTGCCAGTAGTATGAGCGGTACAGATACGCAGTATTTT. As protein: CASSMSGTDTQYF.

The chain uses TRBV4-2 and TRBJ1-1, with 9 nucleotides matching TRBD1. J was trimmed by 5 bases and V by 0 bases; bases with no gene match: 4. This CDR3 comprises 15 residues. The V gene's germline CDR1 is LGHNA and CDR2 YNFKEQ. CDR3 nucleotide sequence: TGTGCCAGCAGCCAAGAGGACAGGGGTTGGACTGAAGCTTTCTTT. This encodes CASSQEDRGWTEAFF.

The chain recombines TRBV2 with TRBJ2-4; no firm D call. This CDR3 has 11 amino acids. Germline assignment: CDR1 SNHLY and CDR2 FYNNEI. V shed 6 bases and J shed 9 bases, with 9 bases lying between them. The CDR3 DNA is TGTGCCAGCAGCGCGCGTATCATTCAGTACTTC. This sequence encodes CASSARIIQYF.

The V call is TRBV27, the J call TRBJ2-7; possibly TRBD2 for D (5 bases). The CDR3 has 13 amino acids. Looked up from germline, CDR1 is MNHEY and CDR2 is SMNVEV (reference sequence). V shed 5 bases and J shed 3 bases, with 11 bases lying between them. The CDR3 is CASSGGHGYEQYF. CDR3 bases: TGTGCCAGCAGTGGAGGTCATGGCTACGAGCAGTACTTC.

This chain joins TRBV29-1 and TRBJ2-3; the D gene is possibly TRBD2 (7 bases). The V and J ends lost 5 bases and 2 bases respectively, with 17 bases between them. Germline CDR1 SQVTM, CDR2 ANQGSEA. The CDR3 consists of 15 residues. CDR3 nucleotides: TGCAGCGTTACCCGAGCCGGGGGGCCCACAGATACGCAGTATTTT. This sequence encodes CSVTRAGGPTDTQYF.

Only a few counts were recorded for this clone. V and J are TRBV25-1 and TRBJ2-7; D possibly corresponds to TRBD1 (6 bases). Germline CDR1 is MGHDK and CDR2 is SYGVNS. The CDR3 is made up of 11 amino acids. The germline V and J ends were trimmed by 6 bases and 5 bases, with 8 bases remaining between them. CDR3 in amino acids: CASRYRDEQYF. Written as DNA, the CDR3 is TGTGCCAGCAGATACAGGGACGAGCAGTACTTC.

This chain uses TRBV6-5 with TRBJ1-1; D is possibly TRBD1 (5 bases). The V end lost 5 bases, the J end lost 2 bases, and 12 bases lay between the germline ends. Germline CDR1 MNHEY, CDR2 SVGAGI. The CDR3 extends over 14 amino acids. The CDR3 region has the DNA TGTGCCAGCAGTGAGGGAGGGGACAACACTGAAGCTTTCTTT. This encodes CASSEGGDNTEAFF.

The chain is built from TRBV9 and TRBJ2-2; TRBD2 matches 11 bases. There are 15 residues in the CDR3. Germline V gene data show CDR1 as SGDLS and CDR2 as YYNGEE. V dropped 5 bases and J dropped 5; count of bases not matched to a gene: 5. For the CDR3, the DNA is TGTGCCAGCAGTAATAGCGGGAGGGGTACCGGGGAGCTGTTTTTT. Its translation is CASSNSGRGTGELFF.